Each of the 23 T cell receptor beta chains below was sequenced from the same sample in a study of T cells expressing NK-cell markers. Reanalyzing the 5' RACE reads, TCRdb keeps one entry per CDR3 protein, without DNA. The sample totals roughly 450,000 distinct CDR3 sequences. Source material: blood T cells: a sorted CD56 or NKG2C T cell subset, CD4+ or CD8+ T cells, or bulk PBMC T cells (not recorded which). All receptors derive from a woman aged 50 to 60 in good health.

The chain is built from TRBV12-3 or TRBV12-4 and TRBJ1-3. There are 15 residues in the CDR3. The CDR3 is CASSIWGRPGNTIYF.

This chain joins TRBV7-2 and TRBJ2-3; the TCRdb call, TRBD2, lacks DNA for checking. CDR1 and CDR2 (germline): SGHTA, FQGNSA. This CDR3 comprises 17 residues. CDR3 protein: CASSFPPSGFGTDTQYF.

The J gene is TRBJ2-3, the V gene TRBV10-2; without DNA, the TCRdb call of TRBD2 cannot be checked. The germline gives CDR1 WSHSY, CDR2 SAAADI. The CDR3 is made up of 16 amino acids. The CDR3 spells CASSWLAAPRADTQYF.

The V gene is TRBV11-1, the J gene TRBJ2-1; TCRdb proposes TRBD2, but this gene call is untestable without DNA. Per germline, CDR1 SGHAT and CDR2 FQDESV (reference sequence). There are 14 residues in the CDR3. CDR3 residues: CASNPGTEYNEQFF.

This chain links TRBV11-3 with TRBJ1-1. Germline V gives CDR1 SGHNT, CDR2 YENEEA. This CDR3 contains 14 residues. The CDR3 is CASSLDLVLSEAFF.

V gene TRBV20-1 combines with J gene TRBJ2-3; TCRdb's D call, TRBD2, is unchecked because there is no DNA. The CDR3 is 18 amino acids. Germline CDR1 and CDR2: DFQATT and SNEGSKA (reference sequence). The CDR3 loop is CSARALAGGPSGTDTQYF.

This CDR3 is CASSQDRTSGANVLTF. This chain links TRBV14 with TRBJ2-6; TCRdb's D gene call, TRBD2, goes unchecked for lack of DNA. CDR1 and CDR2 from the germline V gene are SGHDN and FVKESK. The CDR3 extends over 16 amino acids.

This sequence joins TRBV10-3 and TRBJ2-7; the TRBD2 assignment by TCRdb is unverifiable without DNA. Germline loops: CDR1 ENHRY, CDR2 SYGVKD. The CDR3 covers 13 residues. The CDR3 protein is CATSRTTKYEQYF.

The chain joins TRBV18 to TRBJ2-4; the TCRdb call, TRBD1, lacks DNA for checking. The CDR3 runs to 15 residues. Germline assignment: CDR1 KGHSH and CDR2 LQKENI. The CDR3 sequence is CASSLSGTGTYIQYF.

This chain joins TRBV7-6 and TRBJ2-2; TCRdb's D gene call, TRBD1, goes unchecked for lack of DNA. Germline assignment: CDR1 SGHVS and CDR2 FNYEAQ. The CDR3 length is 14 residues. CDR3 sequence reads: CASSETGAIGELFF.

The rearrangement joins TRBV5-1 to TRBJ2-5; TCRdb selects TRBD1, and the lack of DNA leaves this call unchecked. CDR1 and CDR2 from the germline V gene are SGHRS and YFSETQ. This CDR3 has 15 amino acids. CDR3: CASSLQGMGQETQYF.

The chain links TRBV6-4 to TRBJ2-1; TCRdb indicates TRBD1, and absent DNA this call remains unverified. This CDR3 is 15 amino acids long. Germline values: CDR1 MRHNA, CDR2 SNTAGT. The CDR3 here is CASSEWDRGSNEQFF.

The genes are TRBV5-1 and TRBJ2-5; TCRdb lists TRBD1, though no DNA is available to test this call. The CDR3 spans 15 residues. CDR1 SGHRS and CDR2 YFSETQ come from the germline V gene. CDR3 in amino acids: CASSLAGALQKTQYF.

The chain combines TRBV20-1 with TRBJ2-4; TCRdb outputs TRBD2, but without DNA this stays unchecked. Per germline, CDR1 DFQATT and CDR2 SNEGSKA (reference sequence). There are 14 residues in the CDR3. This CDR3 reads CSARAIAGGYIQYF.

This chain connects TRBV7-9 to TRBJ2-1; TCRdb's assignment of TRBD2 cannot be checked, as there is no DNA. This CDR3 is 15 amino acids long. Germline V lookup: CDR1 SEHNR, CDR2 FQNEAQ (reference sequence). CDR3 region: CASSLLLALYNEQFF.

The V gene is TRBV9, the J gene TRBJ2-6. This CDR3 has 15 amino acids. CDR1 SGDLS and CDR2 YYNGEE come from the germline V gene. CDR3 region: CASSAGFKGANVLTF.

This sequence joins TRBV5-1 and TRBJ2-1; TCRdb calls TRBD2, which cannot be checked without DNA. In germline, CDR1 is SGHRS, CDR2 YFSETQ. The length of the CDR3 is 14 residues. Here the CDR3 reads CASLLANHGDEQFF.

V usage is TRBV11-2 and J usage is TRBJ2-1; with no DNA, the TCRdb D assignment of TRBD2 cannot be verified. The CDR3 totals 17 residues. Germline V gene data show CDR1 as SGHAT and CDR2 as FQNNGV. The chain's CDR3 is CASSLELFGGGPNEQFF. Full variable domain (outside the CDR3, taken from reference TRBV11-2 and TRBJ2-1): EAGVAQSPRYKIIEKRQSVAFWCNPISGHATLYWYQQILGQGPKLLIQFQNNGVVDDSQLPKDRFSAERLKGVDSTLKIQPAKLEDSAVYLCASSLELFGGGPNEQFFGPGTRLTVL.

The gene calls are TRBV12-3 or TRBV12-4 and TRBJ2-1. The CDR3 is 14 residues long. The CDR3 sequence: CASSLGTRNNEQFF.

This chain joins TRBV3-1 and TRBJ2-1; no DNA is available, so the TRBD2 call from TCRdb remains unchecked. The germline V gene encodes CDR1 LGHDT and CDR2 YNNKEL (reference sequence). The CDR3 is made up of 17 amino acids. The CDR3 is CASSQSVATSSYNEQFF.

V gene TRBV5-6 combines with J gene TRBJ2-2; without DNA, the TCRdb call of TRBD1 cannot be checked. The CDR3 spans 14 residues. CDR1 and CDR2 from the germline V gene are SGHDT and YYEEEE. The CDR3 protein is CASSLVSGGRELFF.

The chain uses TRBV5-1 and TRBJ2-2. The germline gives CDR1 SGHRS, CDR2 YFSETQ. The CDR3 has 11 amino acids. Here the CDR3 reads CASRDPGELFF.

This chain links TRBV6-5 with TRBJ2-1. Germline CDR1 and CDR2: MNHEY and SVGAGI. The CDR3 is 14 amino acids. The CDR3 loop is CASSLRFYPNEQFF.